Presented here are 20 T cell receptor beta chains from one specimen sequenced in a study of T cell responses to AZD1222 COVID-19 vaccine. The method was immunoSEQ multiplex PCR; TCRdb's version includes in-frame clones alone and lacks a portion of them. The top ten hold roughly an eighth of the sample, which has approximately 90,000 clones, around nine tenths seen once. The source material was peripheral blood, sampled on day 0 of AZD1222 vaccination. The receptors originated from an adult in good health.

This chain joins TRBV7-9 and TRBJ2-2; 7 bases align to TRBD2. The CDR3 runs to 18 residues. Trimming at V came to 3 bases and at J to 6 bases, leaving 16 bases not matched to a gene. CDR1 is SEHNR and CDR2 is FQNEAQ in the germline V gene (reference sequence). The CDR3 coding sequence is TGTGCCAGCAGCTTGGGACCCTTTGGCGGCGGGAGTCCCGGGGAGCTGTTTTTT. This gives the protein CASSLGPFGGGSPGELFF.

V and J are TRBV12-3 or TRBV12-4 and TRBJ1-1; D gene uncertain. The CDR3 covers 11 residues. Trimming stripped 7 bases from V and 8 bases from J, with 11 bases between. CDR3 protein: CASTKEGEAFF. The CDR3 DNA reads as TGTGCCAGCACCAAAGAAGGGGAAGCTTTCTTT.

This sequence joins TRBV7-2 and TRBJ1-1, with 7 bases identical to TRBD1. CDR3 length: 16 amino acids. Looked up from germline, CDR1 is SGHTA and CDR2 is FQGNSA. V gave up 5 bases and J gave up 4 bases; unmatched junction bases: 13. The CDR3 region is CASSKAPARGSTEAFF. The CDR3 nucleotides are TGTGCCAGCAGCAAGGCCCCCGCCAGGGGGAGCACTGAAGCTTTCTTT.

The chain couples TRBV6-6 to TRBJ2-7; 7 bases map to TRBD1. From germline, CDR1 is MNHNY and CDR2 SVGAGI (reference sequence). V shed 1 base and J 2 bases; nucleotides not matched to a gene: 5. The CDR3 covers 15 residues. This chain's CDR3 is CASSYLQGKTYEQYF. The CDR3, as DNA: TGTGCCAGCAGTTACTTACAGGGGAAGACCTACGAGCAGTACTTC.

The chain recombines TRBV7-9 with TRBJ1-4, with 8 bases matching TRBD1. Per the germline V gene, CDR1 is SEHNR and CDR2 is FQNEAQ (reference sequence). The CDR3 is 16 residues long. J gave up 10 bases and V 0 bases, and 10 bases lay outside the gene matches. This CDR3 reads CASSLASGTGVGKLFF. In DNA, the CDR3 is TGTGCCAGCAGCTTAGCGTCCGGGACAGGCGTGGGAAAACTGTTTTTT.

The V call is TRBV12-3 or TRBV12-4, the J call TRBJ2-1; the match to TRBD2 covers 7 bases. The CDR3 loop spans 12 amino acids. Trimming took 7 bases from V and 7 from J; bases not matched to a gene: 4. This CDR3 is CASKRDGNEQFF. CDR3 in DNA: TGTGCCAGCAAGCGGGATGGAAATGAGCAGTTCTTC.

The rearrangement links TRBV29-1 to TRBJ2-7, with D possibly matching TRBD2 (5 bases). Germline V CDR1 and CDR2: SQVTM, ANQGSEA. This CDR3 comprises 12 residues. Trimming cost V 4 bases and J 2 bases, with 9 bases left between them. CDR3 region: CSVVKAAYEQYF. CDR3 bases: TGCAGCGTTGTCAAAGCGGCCTACGAGCAGTACTTC.

The gene calls are TRBV3-1 (or the pseudogene TRBV3-2) and TRBJ1-1; 7 nucleotides agree with TRBD1. Trimming took 4 bases from V and 5 from J; bases not matched to a gene: 1. The CDR3 contains 12 residues. Germline CDR1 is LGHDT and CDR2 is YNNKEL (reference sequence). The CDR3 bases are TGTGCCAGCAGCCGACAGGGAACTGAAGCTTTCTTT. Translated: CASSRQGTEAFF.

This clone was recorded once. This chain uses TRBV11-2 with TRBJ2-3; D might be TRBD1 or TRBD2, each matching 6 bases. Germline values: CDR1 SGHAT, CDR2 FQNNGV. V lost 5 bases and J lost 5, with 23 bases in between. The CDR3 sequence is 17 residues long. CDR3 DNA: TGTGCCAGCAGCCACTGGAAGGGGGGCTTGGCCAGAGATACGCAGTATTTT. Translation gives CASSHWKGGLARDTQYF.

This chain connects TRBV5-6 to TRBJ1-1, with D unclear. V lost 1 base and J lost 1, with 8 bases in between. The length of the CDR3 is 14 residues. Per germline, CDR1 SGHDT and CDR2 YYEEEE. CDR3 DNA: TGTGCCAGCAGCTTGTCTGGGAAGAACACTGAAGCTTTCTTT. Its protein is CASSLSGKNTEAFF.

The gene calls are TRBV5-5 and TRBJ1-5; a possible D gene is TRBD1 (5 bases). Germline V CDR1 and CDR2: SGHKS, YYEKEE (reference sequence). Trimming took off 4 bases at V and 5 bases at J, with 16 bases between the two ends. CDR3 size: 15 residues. DNA of the CDR3: TGTGCCAGCAGCCCCGATTCGGGGCAATATCAGCCCCAGCATTTT. Translating it yields CASSPDSGQYQPQHF.

This chain uses TRBV5-4 with TRBJ2-3; 8 bases match TRBD2. Germline CDR1 reads SGHNT; CDR2 reads YYREEE (reference sequence). The length of the CDR3 is 15 residues. V lost 2 bases, J lost 0 bases, and 2 bases stayed unmatched. The CDR3 region is CASSLGTRSTDTQYF. Written as DNA, the CDR3 is TGTGCCAGCAGCTTAGGGACTAGGAGCACAGATACGCAGTATTTT.

The rearrangement uses TRBV2 and TRBJ1-1, with D possibly TRBD1 on 5 matching bases. Per the germline V gene, CDR1 is SNHLY and CDR2 is FYNNEI. The V end lost 6 bases, the J end lost 8 bases, and 22 bases lay between the germline ends. The CDR3 covers 15 residues. The CDR3 sequence: CASRTWTRRGEEAFF. CDR3 bases: TGTGCCAGCAGAACTTGGACCCGACGGGGGGAGGAAGCTTTCTTT.

The V call is TRBV4-2, the J call TRBJ1-1; the D is unclear. CDR3 length equals 16 residues. V was shortened by 0 bases and J by 3 bases, with 14 bases between the two germline ends. Germline V CDR1 and CDR2: LGHNA, YNFKEQ. This chain's CDR3 is CASSQDLNRRDTEAFF. The CDR3 coding sequence is TGTGCCAGCAGCCAAGATTTGAACCGGAGGGACACTGAAGCTTTCTTT.

The rearrangement uses TRBV27 and TRBJ1-6; D is undetermined. The CDR3 is 16 residues long. Germline V gene lookup returns CDR1 MNHEY and CDR2 SMNVEV (reference sequence). The germline V and J ends were trimmed by 0 bases and 2 bases, with 8 bases remaining between them. CDR3 sequence reads: CASSLSGWTYNSPLHF. CDR3 bases: TGTGCCAGCAGTTTATCAGGATGGACCTATAATTCACCCCTCCACTTT.

This chain joins TRBV14 and TRBJ1-1; D remains unclear. This CDR3 spans 13 amino acids. Germline assignment: CDR1 SGHDN and CDR2 FVKESK. Trimming cost V 5 bases and J 3 bases, with 10 bases left between them. The CDR3 loop reads CASSGGLDTEAFF. The DNA for the CDR3 is TGTGCCAGCAGCGGAGGACTTGACACTGAAGCTTTCTTT.

This sequence joins TRBV7-9 and TRBJ1-2; 8 nucleotides line up with TRBD1. The CDR3 has 14 amino acids. CDR1 is SEHNR, CDR2 FQNEAQ, per germline (reference sequence). V was pared by 6 bases and J by 6 bases, with 9 bases of the junction left unmatched. The CDR3 spells CASRNLQGGNGYTF. CDR3 sequence (DNA): TGTGCCAGCAGAAATCTACAGGGGGGGAATGGCTACACCTTC.

The V and J genes are TRBV7-9 and TRBJ2-1; TRBD2 aligns across 10 bases. J gave up 5 bases and V 1 base, and 8 bases lay outside the gene matches. This CDR3 spans 17 amino acids. Germline loops: CDR1 SEHNR, CDR2 FQNEAQ (reference sequence). This CDR3 reads CASSLGAASGSHNEQFF. For the CDR3, the DNA is TGTGCCAGCAGCTTAGGCGCGGCTAGCGGGAGTCACAATGAGCAGTTCTTC. Complete variable domain (other parts from reference TRBV7-9 and TRBJ2-1): DTGVSQNPRHKITKRGQNVTFRCDPISEHNRLYWYRQTLGQGPEFLTYFQNEAQLEKSRLLSDRFSAERPKGSFSTLEIQRTEQGDSAMYLCASSLGAASGSHNEQFFGPGTRLTVL.

This clone was found once. The chain joins TRBV28 to TRBJ1-1, with D possibly matching TRBD1 (5 bases). CDR3 size: 14 residues. V was pared by 2 bases and J by 3 bases, with 10 bases between. CDR1 is MDHEN, CDR2 SYDVKM, per germline. The CDR3 region is CASSLRGKDTEAFF. The CDR3 nucleotides read TGTGCCAGCAGTTTACGGGGGAAGGACACTGAAGCTTTCTTT.

This clone was seen just once. J is TRBJ2-7 and V is TRBV7-9; 12 bases agree with TRBD1. CDR1 and CDR2 (germline): SEHNR, FQNEAQ (reference sequence). The CDR3 loop spans 14 amino acids. After removal of 4 bases from V and 7 bases from J, the junction contained 5 bases not matched to a gene. CDR3 protein: CASSSGQGAREQYF. CDR3 nucleotide sequence: TGTGCCAGCAGCTCGGGACAGGGGGCGCGTGAGCAGTACTTC.